The rows below give T cell receptor beta chains drawn from one sample of a study of OX40 agonist ivuxolimab in advanced cancers. The assay was immunoSEQ multiplex PCR, and TCRdb's table has in-frame clones only and misses some. The sample lists roughly 80,000 clones, 85% to 95% occurring once. Sequenced material: CD4+ or CD8+ T cells sorted from blood, taken in a trial of the OX40 agonist ivuxolimab. The source of these receptors is an adult with an advanced solid tumor such as melanoma, head and neck, liver or kidney cancer. Each CDR3 is given with its conserved first and last residue. Each record gives: clone size, V gene, D gene, J gene, CDR3 DNA, CDR3 protein. The D gene is left open where the match is weak. The size entry is marked missing in some rows and otherwise reads once, few, many or a size class.

clone_size: NA; v_call: TRBV9; d_call: TRBD2; j_call: TRBJ2-3; cdr3_nt: TGTGCCAGCAGCGCCTCAGTAGCGGGCCTCACAGATACGCAGTATTTT; cdr3_aa: CASSASVAGLTDTQYF
clone_size: NA; v_call: TRBV4-2; d_call: NA; j_call: TRBJ1-2; cdr3_nt: TGTGCCAGCAGCCAAGGCCTCTATGGCTACACCTTC; cdr3_aa: CASSQGLYGYTF
clone_size: NA; v_call: TRBV7-2; d_call: NA; j_call: TRBJ2-1; cdr3_nt: TGTGCCAGCAGCCCGCCAGGATCCTACAATGAGCAGTTCTTC; cdr3_aa: CASSPPGSYNEQFF
clone_size: NA; v_call: TRBV2; d_call: NA; j_call: TRBJ2-1; cdr3_nt: TGTGCCAGCAGTGACAGGGGGGCGGAGAATTACAATGAGCAGTTCTTC; cdr3_aa: CASSDRGAENYNEQFF
clone_size: NA; v_call: TRBV6-6; d_call: NA; j_call: TRBJ2-7; cdr3_nt: TGTGCCAGCAGCCCCGGACTAATTCGGGAGCAGTACTTC; cdr3_aa: CASSPGLIREQYF
clone_size: few; v_call: TRBV18; d_call: TRBD1; j_call: TRBJ1-2; cdr3_nt: TGTGCCAGCTCCCCTAACAGGGGTCAGGCTGGCTACACCTTC; cdr3_aa: CASSPNRGQAGYTF
clone_size: NA; v_call: TRBV2; d_call: TRBD2; j_call: TRBJ2-1; cdr3_nt: TGTGCCAGCACCCCGATCAGCGGGAAAAATGAGCAGTTCTTC; cdr3_aa: CASTPISGKNEQFF
clone_size: NA; v_call: TRBV14; d_call: TRBD2; j_call: TRBJ2-5; cdr3_nt: TGTGCCAGCAGCCCCGGGACTAGCCTCCAAGAGACCCAGTACTTC; cdr3_aa: CASSPGTSLQETQYF
clone_size: NA; v_call: TRBV18; d_call: TRBD2; j_call: TRBJ2-1; cdr3_nt: TGTGCCAGCTCACCCCAGCGGGATAACAATGAGCAGTTCTTC; cdr3_aa: CASSPQRDNNEQFF
clone_size: NA; v_call: TRBV28; d_call: NA; j_call: TRBJ1-3; cdr3_nt: TGTGCCAGCAGTTCGGGCGGTTCCTCTGGAAACACCATATATTTT; cdr3_aa: CASSSGGSSGNTIYF